The 31 T cell receptor beta chains below were found in one sample sequenced in a study of beta chain features in type 1 diabetes. Study findings and constraints: Moderate yet significant TCRB CDR3 shortening was seen in Type 1 diabetes patients in all four CD4+ subsets.

Their target antigens are unknown. Expressed TCRB transcripts were sequenced because the isolated RNA had all been reverse transcribed beforehand. TCRdb keeps only in-frame clones here, not all; method: immunoSEQ multiplex PCR. The data contain 35,000 to 45,000 clones, 66% of them singletons. Sequencing was performed on Tregs from blood. All receptors derive from a man aged 25-40 years with type 1 diabetes. Some clones in this sample may be carry-over from other donors' samples.

The CDR3: CASSLFIAENQETQYF. Written as DNA, the CDR3 is TGCGCCAGCAGCTTGTTTATAGCGGAAAACCAAGAGACCCAGTACTTC. The rearrangement links TRBV5-1 to TRBJ2-5, with a possible D match to TRBD2 (6 bases). Germline V gene lookup returns CDR1 SGHRS and CDR2 YFSETQ. The CDR3 extends over 16 amino acids. Trimming left V 1 base short and J 0 bases short, with 13 bases between.

CDR3 protein: CASSPGGQGTDTQYF. Here the CDR3 DNA reads TGCGCCAGCAGCCCCGGGGGACAGGGCACAGATACGCAGTATTTT. This chain joins TRBV5-1 and TRBJ2-3; 8 bases agree with TRBD1. V shed 4 bases, J shed 1 base, and the junction held 5 bases outside the gene matches. CDR1 SGHRS and CDR2 YFSETQ come from the germline V gene. The CDR3 contains 15 residues.

This clone was seen more than once but under ten times. This chain connects TRBV12-5 to TRBJ1-5; D is undetermined. The germline V and J ends were trimmed by 1 base and 6 bases, with 13 bases remaining between them. The CDR3 totals 15 residues. Germline V gene data show CDR1 as LGHNT and CDR2 as FRNRAP. The CDR3 DNA sequence: TGTGCTAGTGGTTTGGAACTCACACGAGGTCAGCCCCAGCATTTT. This sequence encodes CASGLELTRGQPQHF.

The chain uses TRBV5-4 and TRBJ1-4; TRBD1 aligns across 12 bases. Germline V gives CDR1 SGHNT, CDR2 YYREEE (reference sequence). Germline trimming cut 2 bases from V and 8 bases from J; bases unmatched to any gene: 13. This CDR3 comprises 18 residues. The CDR3 region has the DNA TGTGCCAGCAGCTTCGCCGGGACAGGGGGCGCATATCGGGAAAAACTGTTTTTT. This gives the protein CASSFAGTGGAYREKLFF.

The rearrangement uses TRBV14 and TRBJ2-1, with D maybe TRBD2 (6 bases). Trimming removed 4 bases from V and 4 bases from J, with 11 bases in between. Germline V gives CDR1 SGHDN, CDR2 FVKESK. CDR3 length equals 14 residues. CDR3 nucleotide sequence: TGTGCCAGCAGCCCCCTAGGGACTTACAATGAGCAGTTCTTC. Its protein product is CASSPLGTYNEQFF.

The chain links TRBV18 to TRBJ2-7; TRBD1 agrees at 12 bases. The CDR3 has 14 amino acids. Germline assignment: CDR1 KGHSH and CDR2 LQKENI. J lost 7 bases, V lost 8 bases, and 9 bases had no gene match. CDR3 nucleotide sequence: TGTGCCAGCAGCCCGGGACAGGGGGCGGAGGAGCAGTACTTC. Translated, it gives CASSPGQGAEEQYF.

This clone turned up a few times. The chain is built from TRBV6-6 and TRBJ1-2; D gene uncertain. The CDR3 consists of 14 residues. Germline V gives CDR1 MNHNY, CDR2 SVGAGI (reference sequence). Trimming took 7 bases from V and 7 from J, leaving 19 bases between them. The DNA of the CDR3 is TGTGCCAGCAACTCACGAGGGCAGAGGCTTGGCTACACCTTC. Translating it yields CASNSRGQRLGYTF.

The chain couples TRBV19 to TRBJ1-1; 8 bases map to TRBD1. The germline V gene has CDR1 LNHDA and CDR2 SQIVND (reference sequence). V lost 5 bases and J lost 4; bases outside the gene matches: 15. This CDR3 contains 17 residues. The CDR3 sequence: CASSPTGVGVRGTEAFF. As DNA, the CDR3 is TGTGCCAGTAGTCCGACAGGGGTGGGGGTAAGGGGCACTGAAGCTTTCTTT.

Concerning this clone itself: An end of the junction differs from the germline gene, which may be a read error. The V gene is TRBV7-2, the J gene TRBJ2-7, with TRBD2 identical over 10 bases. Germline V lookup: CDR1 SGHTA, CDR2 FQGNSA. The CDR3 runs to 17 residues. CDR3 DNA: TGTGCCAGCAGCTCGCGGGCCGCAGCGGGGGGGCCGTACGGGCAGTACTTC. Residues: CASSSRAAAGGPYGQYF. The complete variable domain, with remaining parts taken from reference TRBV7-2 and TRBJ2-7, reads GAGVSQSPSNKVTEKGKDVELRCDPISGHTALYWYRQSLGQGLEFLIYFQGNSAPDKSGLPSDRFSAERTGGSVSTLTIQRTQQEDSAVYLCASSSRAAAGGPYGQYFGPGTRLTVT.

The chain recombines TRBV7-9 with TRBJ2-7; D is possibly TRBD2 (6 bases). Germline loops: CDR1 SEHNR, CDR2 FQNEAQ (reference sequence). The V end was cut by 5 bases, the J end by 2 bases, with 10 bases between. There are 13 residues in the CDR3. The CDR3 DNA is TGTGCCAGCAGCCTTACGGGGGCCTACGAGCAGTACTTC. It is translated as CASSLTGAYEQYF. The whole variable domain, filled in from reference TRBV7-9 and TRBJ2-7, reads DTGVSQNPRHKITKRGQNVTFRCDPISEHNRLYWYRQTLGQGPEFLTYFQNEAQLEKSRLLSDRFSAERPKGSFSTLEIQRTEQGDSAMYLCASSLTGAYEQYFGPGTRLTVT.

This chain joins TRBV10-3 and TRBJ2-2; 14 nucleotides align to TRBD2. The CDR3 extends over 18 amino acids. Germline V gene sequence: CDR1 ENHRY, CDR2 SYGVKD. V lost 0 bases, J lost 6 bases, and 6 bases stayed unmatched. For the CDR3, the DNA is TGTGCCATCAGTGAGTCGACTAGCGGGGGGGCTGGAGCCGGGGAGCTGTTTTTT. Amino acids: CAISESTSGGAGAGELFF.

The CDR3 is CASSPNSDGYTF. In DNA, the CDR3 is TGCGCCAGCAGCCCGAATTCGGATGGCTACACCTTC. J is TRBJ1-2 and V is TRBV5-1; D gene unclear. Germline V CDR1 and CDR2: SGHRS, YFSETQ. CDR3 length: 12 amino acids. Trimming removed 4 bases from V and 6 bases from J, with 10 bases in between.

In regard to this clone: Germline is not matched at one junction end, which may reflect a read error. CDR3: CASSFPGVAGFGNF. In DNA, the CDR3 is TGTGCCAGCAGCTTCCCGGGAGTAGCGGGGTTTGGGAATTTT. The chain combines TRBV7-2 with TRBJ2-3, with TRBD2 identical over 8 bases. Germline V gene data show CDR1 as SGHTA and CDR2 as FQGNSA. The CDR3 contains 14 residues.

V is TRBV30 and J is TRBJ1-5; D is uncertain. CDR3 length: 13 residues. Germline-derived CDR1 and CDR2 are GTSNPN and SVGIG (reference sequence). V lost 6 bases to trimming and J lost 4 bases, with 13 bases between them. Written as DNA, the CDR3 is TGTGCCTGTGCGGGGTTAGGGAATCAGCCCCAGCATTTT. As protein: CACAGLGNQPQHF.

The chain carries TRBV2 and TRBJ2-5; TRBD1 might be the D (5 bases). Germline V CDR1 and CDR2: SNHLY, FYNNEI. Deletions cut 5 bases from V and 6 bases from J, with 10 bases between. CDR3 length: 12 amino acids. CDR3 nucleotide sequence: TGTGCCAGCAGTCGGACACAAAAGACCCAGTACTTC. As protein: CASSRTQKTQYF.

This clone has a single count. The CDR3, as DNA: TGTGCCAGCAGCTTTGGGGGGGTTGGGGCCAACGTCCTGACTTTC. The encoded protein is CASSFGGVGANVLTF. The chain recombines TRBV11-1 with TRBJ2-6; 7 bases map to TRBD2. V shed 3 bases, J shed 3 bases, and the junction held 2 bases outside the gene matches. The germline CDR1 and CDR2 sequences are SGHAT and FQDESV (reference sequence). CDR3 length: 15 residues. The full variable domain, rest sourced from reference TRBV11-1 and TRBJ2-6, is EAEVAQSPRYKITEKSQAVAFWCDPISGHATLYWYRQILGQGPELLVQFQDESVVDDSQLPKDRFSAERLKGVDSTLKIQPAELGDSAMYLCASSFGGVGANVLTFGAGSRLTVL.

The chain employs TRBV5-4 and TRBJ2-2; no clear D. Per the germline V gene, CDR1 is SGHNT and CDR2 is YYREEE (reference sequence). This CDR3 has 14 residues. Trimming shortened V by 0 bases and J by 2 bases, and 5 bases separated the two germline ends. The CDR3 nucleotides read TGTGCCAGCAGCTTGGAAGCTAACACCGGGGAGCTGTTTTTT. As protein: CASSLEANTGELFF.

This clone has only a few counts. J is TRBJ2-5 and V is TRBV18; 8 bases match TRBD1. CDR3 length equals 17 residues. With 8 bases clipped from V and 5 bases from J, the junction kept 19 bases outside the gene matches. The germline CDR1 and CDR2 sequences are KGHSH and LQKENI. For the CDR3, the DNA is TGTGCCAGCGTTAAAACTAACCCGACAGGGGCCGGCGAGACCCAGTACTTC. Translating it yields CASVKTNPTGAGETQYF.

In its sample, this clone was seen a few times. This chain links TRBV6-1 with TRBJ1-2; TRBD1 might be the D (6 bases). Germline CDR1 MNHNS, CDR2 SASEGT. This CDR3 is 12 amino acids long. Trimming took 3 bases from V and 4 from J, leaving 6 bases between them. The CDR3 DNA follows: TGTGCCAGCAGTGAGGACAGCTATGGCTACACCTTC. Translating gives CASSEDSYGYTF.

The J gene is TRBJ2-2, the V gene TRBV19; a weak D match, TRBD2 (7 bases). This CDR3 has 15 residues. Germline V gives CDR1 LNHDA, CDR2 SQIVND (reference sequence). Trimming stripped 9 bases from V and 4 bases from J, with 18 bases between. The CDR3 bases are TGTGCCAGCCACCGTGGGGGGGGCGTCACCGGGGAGCTGTTTTTT. This translates into CASHRGGGVTGELFF.

The rearrangement joins TRBV5-1 to TRBJ2-1; the match to TRBD2 covers 7 bases. CDR1 SGHRS and CDR2 YFSETQ come from the germline V gene. Germline trimming cut 3 bases from V and 4 bases from J; bases unmatched to any gene: 4. The CDR3 is 14 amino acids. The CDR3 sequence: CASSWGGVYNEQFF. The CDR3 DNA sequence: TGCGCCAGCAGCTGGGGGGGGGTGTACAATGAGCAGTTCTTC. Together with reference TRBV5-1 and TRBJ2-1, the CDR3 gives the full variable domain: KAGVTQTPRYLIKTRGQQVTLSCSPISGHRSVSWYQQTPGQGLQFLFEYFSETQRNKGNFPGRFSGRQFSNSRSEMNVSTLELGDSALYLCASSWGGVYNEQFFGPGTRLTVL.

This chain uses TRBV11-2 with TRBJ2-3; D gene unclear. Germline values: CDR1 SGHAT, CDR2 FQNNGV. CDR3 length equals 14 residues. Trimming took off 1 base at V and 2 bases at J, with 7 bases between the two ends. The CDR3 reads CASSLGANTDTQYF. The DNA for the CDR3 is TGTGCCAGCAGCTTAGGAGCAAACACAGATACGCAGTATTTT.

This clone has only one observation. The CDR3 nucleotides are TGTGCCAGCAGCTTGGCCAGGGGACTAAACAATGAGCAGTTCTTC. Translating it yields CASSLARGLNNEQFF. This sequence joins TRBV7-9 and TRBJ2-1, with TRBD2 as a possible D gene (7 bases). The V gene lost 3 bases and the J gene lost 5 bases, with 14 bases spanning the gap. Germline V lookup: CDR1 SEHNR, CDR2 FQNEAQ (reference sequence). CDR3 length: 15 residues.

The V call is TRBV6-1, the J call TRBJ2-7; the D gene is possibly TRBD1 (5 bases). Germline assignment: CDR1 MNHNS and CDR2 SASEGT. CDR3 length: 14 amino acids. V was pared by 2 bases and J by 6 bases, with 14 bases between. This chain's CDR3 is CASSEKGDHLEQYF. CDR3 in DNA: TGTGCCAGCAGTGAAAAAGGGGATCACCTCGAGCAGTACTTC.

A few counts support this clone. The chain joins TRBV29-1 to TRBJ2-2, with TRBD2 matching over 8 bases. With 6 bases clipped from V and 4 bases from J, the junction kept 1 base outside the gene matches. The germline gives CDR1 SQVTM, CDR2 ANQGSEA. The CDR3 is 12 amino acids. The CDR3 DNA reads TGCAGCGTCGGGGGGGGCACCGGGGAGCTGTTTTTT. It encodes CSVGGGTGELFF.

This clone was seen only a few times. The CDR3 DNA reads TGCGCCAGCACCCCGGGACAAGGGGTTAGGGAGCAGTACTTC. Its translation is CASTPGQGVREQYF. The genes are TRBV5-1 and TRBJ2-7; possible D gene TRBD1, 6 bases. Deletions cut 6 bases from V and 7 bases from J, with 20 bases between. The CDR3 runs 14 residues. The germline V gene encodes CDR1 SGHRS and CDR2 YFSETQ.

The chain employs TRBV5-1 and TRBJ2-5, with a weak D call TRBD1 (6 bases). Trimming pared 4 bases from V and 3 bases from J, leaving 13 bases between. Per the germline V gene, CDR1 is SGHRS and CDR2 is YFSETQ. The CDR3 is 14 residues long. CDR3 amino acids: CASSRRTEEETQYF. For the CDR3, the DNA is TGCGCCAGCAGCAGACGGACAGAGGAAGAGACCCAGTACTTC.

V and J are TRBV11-2 and TRBJ2-5; maybe TRBD2 (6 bases). The V end lost 5 bases, the J end lost 4 bases, and 17 bases lay between the germline ends. Germline V gene sequence: CDR1 SGHAT, CDR2 FQNNGV. The CDR3 totals 15 residues. CDR3 nucleotides: TGTGCCAGCAGCCCTGGGGGGAACGCGGGAGAGACCCAGTACTTC. As protein: CASSPGGNAGETQYF.

This clone has only one observation. The chain is built from TRBV19 and TRBJ2-3; a possible D gene is TRBD1 (6 bases). Germline CDR1 is LNHDA and CDR2 is SQIVND (reference sequence). Trimming took 6 bases from V and 1 from J, leaving 20 bases between them. The CDR3 runs to 17 residues. The CDR3 sequence: CASSRGRWFLGTDTQYF. CDR3 DNA: TGTGCCAGTAGCAGGGGACGATGGTTCTTGGGCACAGATACGCAGTATTTT. The full variable domain, with the rest looked up from reference TRBV19 and TRBJ2-3, is DGGITQSPKYLFRKEGQNVTLSCEQNLNHDAMYWYRQDPGQGLRLIYYSQIVNDFQKGDIAEGYSVSREKKESFPLTVTSAQKNPTAFYLCASSRGRWFLGTDTQYFGPGTRLTVL.

This clone was counted a few times. The chain couples TRBV7-2 to TRBJ1-5, with D possibly matching TRBD1 (5 bases). The CDR3 spans 15 residues. V was shortened by 1 base and J by 0 bases, with 7 bases between the two germline ends. Per germline, CDR1 SGHTA and CDR2 FQGNSA. DNA of the CDR3: TGTGCCAGCAGCTTAGTAGGGGATAGCAATCAGCCCCAGCATTTT. Its translation: CASSLVGDSNQPQHF. The whole variable domain, remainder taken from reference TRBV7-2 and TRBJ1-5, is GAGVSQSPSNKVTEKGKDVELRCDPISGHTALYWYRQSLGQGLEFLIYFQGNSAPDKSGLPSDRFSAERTGGSVSTLTIQRTQQEDSAVYLCASSLVGDSNQPQHFGDGTRLSIL.

The rearrangement uses TRBV29-1 and TRBJ1-1, with TRBD1 as a possible D gene (5 bases). Germline-derived CDR1 and CDR2 are SQVTM and ANQGSEA. V dropped 7 bases and J dropped 2 bases, with 14 bases sitting between them. CDR3 length: 13 residues. CDR3 sequence reads: CSAKRDFNTEAFF. CDR3 bases: TGCAGCGCCAAAAGGGACTTTAACACTGAAGCTTTCTTT.